This T cell receptor (beta chain) was recovered during a study of blood T cell repertoires in COVID-19. Produced via immunoSEQ multiplex PCR; TCRdb's table is partial and in-frame only. This table has 150,000 to 200,000 clones, around 89% appearing once. This CDR3 has 16 residues. Germline-derived CDR1 and CDR2 are LGHNA and YNFKEQ. Between the trimmed V and J ends, which lost 1 base and 0 bases, there was a span of 9 bases. Sequenced material: peripheral blood. V is TRBV4-2 and J is TRBJ2-2, with a weak D call TRBD1 (5 bases). This receptor was identified in a man between 40 and 49 years old with active or convalescent COVID-19. The CDR3 loop is CASSQGTQANTGELFF. The CDR3 region has the DNA TGTGCCAGCAGCCAAGGGACACAGGCGAACACCGGGGAGCTGTTTTTT.